This TCR beta chain emerged from a study of blood T cell repertoires in COVID-19 (dated by TCRdb to 2020 to 2022). Background on the whole study: Samples from collaborators originated in the United States, Italy and Spain and spanned both the acute and convalescent phases of COVID-19. The prospective study material was composed of cDNA or gDNA derived from T cells, B-cell-depleted T cells, or PBMCs. The dataset comprised deeply sampled blood TCRbeta repertoires from subjects exposed to, actively infected with, or recovered from COVID-19. A freely available public database, intended as a resource for researchers studying the immune response to SARS-CoV-2, is where the repertoires were released. Samples came from the ongoing ImmuneRACE study (first 160 participants) plus 1,254 subjects from 6 global collaborators. The sample metadata nearly always contained a de-identified subject ID, COVID-19 status, age in years and sex. Where available, HLA class I and class II types were taken from metadata supplied by the sample provider and were not determined by assay-based typing.

CDR1 is given as MDHEN and CDR2 as SYDVKM, both from the germline V gene. Its CDR3 holds 15 amino acids, cysteine through phenylalanine. Of the read, only the CDR3 DNA is kept; its 45 bases are in frame from base 1. Unmatched junction bases come to 4, with V trimmed by 4 bases and J by 1 base. Whole blood was collected in K2EDTA tubes by collaborating institutions according to the institutions' own protocols. Collaborator samples were shipped for TCRbeta analysis as frozen whole blood, isolated PBMCs, or DNA extracted from either sample type. Results the study describes overall, beyond this receptor: How much clinical and demographic metadata was included differed by source and by participant, and the metadata was provided uncurated.

This clone was detected once. Its specific antigen is unknown. No base quality information exists; no much larger clone differs at one position. The immunoSEQ Assay, a bias-controlled multiplex PCR, was used to amplify TCRbeta CDR3 regions from genomic DNA. On the authors' methods: Within the assay, amplification of reference gene primers was used to estimate how many nucleated cells each sample contained. Sequence reads were collapsed and filtered to measure the absolute abundance of every unique TCRbeta CDR3 rearrangement. Productive Simpson clonality was computed per sample as the square root of Simpson's diversity index over productive rearrangements. What TCRdb holds here is the immuneACCESS table cut down to in-frame rearrangements. Part of the clones is not present; checked against another copy, under half of the missing clones reflect an unresolved V gene, and the others are unexplained. The D gene and trimming were derived from the DNA, and the V and J assignments and clone size from that table. A total of about 98,000 clones appear in this sample, under 85% of them only once. About 24% of the sample goes to the ten largest clones.

The specimen sequenced was peripheral blood. The receptor chain draws on TRBV28 and TRBJ2-3, with 8 middle bases fitting TRBD2. The sequence was obtained from a man in his 70s with acute or convalescent COVID-19. The base sequence is TGTGCCAGCAGTTATAGCGGGACTCGCACAGATACGCAGTATTTT. This sequence encodes CASSYSGTRTDTQYF.